Sequencing of this T cell receptor beta chain was carried out in a study of T-cell memory formation after mild COVID-19. Study in general: TCR clusters were mostly confined to one donor each.

Notes on this clonotype: Its target is unknown.

It was 5'RACE with constant-segment primers that produced the TCR alpha and TCR beta cDNA libraries, which carried sample barcodes and UMIs. A single record per CDR3 protein comes from TCRdb applying MiXCR to the 5' RACE reads. Of around 30,000 distinct CDR3 sequences in the sample, 12% were seen once. The germline V gene has CDR1 SGHDT and CDR2 YYEEEE. V lost 0 bases and J lost 0, with 22 bases in between. The CDR3 loop spans 20 amino acids. Regarding the study as a whole: Most CD4+ clones that shrank were in CM and EM, while CD8+ ones turned up in EMRA.

The sequenced sample was PBMCs or a T cell subset sorted from them (not recorded which). This chain links TRBV5-6 with TRBJ1-5; D might be TRBD1 (6 bases). The source of this sequence is an adult woman who had mild COVID-19 (a few samples of this study predate the infection). Cell type and time point are not known. The CDR3 nucleotides are TGTGCCAGCAGCTTGGCCGGGGTCAGGGGCTTAGTGGATAGCAATCAGCCCCAGCATTTT. Amino acids: CASSLAGVRGLVDSNQPQHF. Supplemented by reference TRBV5-6 and TRBJ1-5, the full variable domain reads DAGVTQSPTHLIKTRGQQVTLRCSPKSGHDTVSWYQQALGQGPQFIFQYYEEEERQRGNFPDRFSGHQFPNYSSELNVNALLLGDSALYLCASSLAGVRGLVDSNQPQHFGDGTRLSIL.